This T cell receptor beta chain was observed in a study of shared clonotypes between healthy human individuals. Donors, healthy HIV-negative adults, lacked recent acute infections or vaccinations. Here immunoSEQ multiplex PCR was the method, and the copy in TCRdb shows in-frame clones only, minus some. The table records some 2,100,000 clones, almost 96% of them present only once. This CDR3 region has 14 residues. Trimming took 0 bases from V and 4 from J, leaving 10 bases between them. Germline CDR1 and CDR2: SGHKS and YYEKEE (reference sequence). The rearrangement links TRBV5-5 to TRBJ1-1, with D perhaps matching TRBD1 (5 bases). This receptor was obtained from a man aged 18 to 30 in good health. The specimen sequenced was naive CD4+ T cells sorted from blood. Subset described: CD45RA+ positively selected. The CDR3 reads CASSLAGGGTEAFF. DNA of the CDR3: TGTGCCAGCAGCTTGGCGGGGGGAGGCACTGAAGCTTTCTTT.